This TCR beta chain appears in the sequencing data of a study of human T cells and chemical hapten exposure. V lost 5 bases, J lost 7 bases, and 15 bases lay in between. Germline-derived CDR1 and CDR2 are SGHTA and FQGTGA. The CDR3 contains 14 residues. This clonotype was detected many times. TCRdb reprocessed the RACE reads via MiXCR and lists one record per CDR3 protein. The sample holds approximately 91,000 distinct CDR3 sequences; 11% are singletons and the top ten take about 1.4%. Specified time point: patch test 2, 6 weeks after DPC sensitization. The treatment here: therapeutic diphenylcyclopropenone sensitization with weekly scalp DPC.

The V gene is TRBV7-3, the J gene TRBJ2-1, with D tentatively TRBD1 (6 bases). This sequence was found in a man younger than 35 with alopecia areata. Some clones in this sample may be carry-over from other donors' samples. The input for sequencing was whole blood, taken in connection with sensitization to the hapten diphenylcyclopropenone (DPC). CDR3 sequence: CASSQTGSRNEQFF. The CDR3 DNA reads TGTGCCAGCAGCCAAACAGGGTCGAGGAATGAGCAGTTCTTC.